The entry below describes one T cell receptor beta chain. This clone's antigen is unknown. Base qualities are not recorded, but no much larger clone differs from it by a single base. For sequencing of the TCRbeta CDR3 region, genomic DNA was extracted from the sorted cells. The immunoSEQ Assay was used for sequencing of TCRbeta CDR3 regions. TCRdb took this table from immuneACCESS and kept in-frame rearrangements with V and J called. Such tables lack part of the clones; where checked against another copy, unresolved V genes explain under half of the gap, and the rest is unexplained. The sample yields 75,000 to 90,000 clones; roughly 85% were counted once. Approximately 2.3% of the sample goes to the ten largest clones. The sample originates from a study of OX40 agonist ivuxolimab in advanced cancers. Notes on the research overall: Ivuxolimab was an agonistic, fully human IgG2 monoclonal antibody directed against OX40 (CD134), a costimulatory receptor. Intravenous ivuxolimab was administered to patients every 2 weeks at six dose levels: 0.01, 0.1, 0.3, 1.5, 3 and 10 mg/kg. Of the approximately 53 patients in dose escalation, 19 had hepatocellular carcinoma, approximately 15 had melanoma, 9 had renal cell carcinoma and 9 had head and neck cancer. In the dose-escalation cohort, 65% to 85% of patients were male, and the mean age was around 65 years with a range of roughly 20 to 79. Patients were allowed to have had prior anti-PD-1, anti-PD-L1 or anti-CTLA-4 therapy, and 40% of the dose-escalation patients had been treated with checkpoint inhibitors. Partial responses occurred in three dose-escalation patients: two with cutaneous melanoma and one with hepatocellular carcinoma. Peripheral TCRbeta sequencing was intended to test whether TCR sequence diversity was altered and clonal T-cell expansion was caused by ivuxolimab. The paper covers the monotherapy dose-escalation part of the phase I ivuxolimab trial, which included N ≈ 57 patients.

After removal of 2 bases from V and 6 bases from J, the junction retains 15 bases not matched to a gene. The germline V gene yields KGHSY for CDR1 and FQNENV for CDR2. Taken from cysteine to phenylalanine, the CDR3 has 18 residues. The read is trimmed to its CDR3 DNA, 54 bases read in frame from base 1. Beyond this particular receptor, the publication reports: At doses from 0.1 to 3.0 mg/kg, clonal expansion was seen in both CD4+ and CD8+ blood T cells between baseline and week 6. In the 0.1-3.0 mg/kg groups, partial responders were among the patients with the lowest normalized peripheral clonal expansion, particularly in CD8+ T cells. The antigen specificity of the clonally expanded peripheral T cells was not determined. After ivuxolimab, CD8+ T cells had more expanded clones than CD4+ T cells on average. Low levels of normalized T-cell clonal expansion were also shown by some nonresponding patients.

Patients with a history of autoimmune disease or receiving systemic immunosuppression were excluded from the trial. Peripheral blood for TCR sequencing was collected from all dose cohorts at baseline, on cycle 4 day 1, and on cycle 7 day 1. Samples were obtained from an open-label, multicenter, first-in-human phase I dose-escalation trial of ivuxolimab. Adults with locally advanced or metastatic melanoma, renal cell, hepatocellular, or head and neck squamous cell carcinoma were enrolled in the trial. Before TCR sequencing, CD4+ and CD8+ T cells were separately sorted from peripheral blood. The source was CD4+ or CD8+ T cells sorted from blood, collected in a trial of the OX40 agonist ivuxolimab. This sequence was found in an adult with an advanced solid tumor such as melanoma, head and neck, liver or kidney cancer. The chain uses TRBV16 and TRBJ2-7; TRBD2 fits 11 bases in the junction. The nucleotide sequence reads as follows: TGTGCCAGCAGCCAACGGACAGGGTTTGAGACTAGCGGGGTCGAGCAGTACTTC. This translates into CASSQRTGFETSGVEQYF.